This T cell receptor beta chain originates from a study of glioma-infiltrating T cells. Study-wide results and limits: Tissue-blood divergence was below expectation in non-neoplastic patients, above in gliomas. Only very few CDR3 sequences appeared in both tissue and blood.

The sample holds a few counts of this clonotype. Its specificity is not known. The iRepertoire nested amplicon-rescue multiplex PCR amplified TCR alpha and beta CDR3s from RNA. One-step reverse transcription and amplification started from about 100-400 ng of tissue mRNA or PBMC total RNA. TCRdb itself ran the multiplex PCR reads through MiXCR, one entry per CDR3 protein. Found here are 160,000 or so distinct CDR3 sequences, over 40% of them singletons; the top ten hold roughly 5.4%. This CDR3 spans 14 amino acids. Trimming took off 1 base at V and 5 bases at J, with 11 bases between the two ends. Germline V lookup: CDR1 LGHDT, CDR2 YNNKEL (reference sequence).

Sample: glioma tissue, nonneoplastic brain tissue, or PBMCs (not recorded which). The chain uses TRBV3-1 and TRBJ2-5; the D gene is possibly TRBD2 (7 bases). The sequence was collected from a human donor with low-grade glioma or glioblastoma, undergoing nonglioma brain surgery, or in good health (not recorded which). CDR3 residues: CASSQGGGVETQYF. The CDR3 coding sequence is TGTGCCAGCAGCCAAGGCGGGGGCGTGGAGACCCAGTACTTC.